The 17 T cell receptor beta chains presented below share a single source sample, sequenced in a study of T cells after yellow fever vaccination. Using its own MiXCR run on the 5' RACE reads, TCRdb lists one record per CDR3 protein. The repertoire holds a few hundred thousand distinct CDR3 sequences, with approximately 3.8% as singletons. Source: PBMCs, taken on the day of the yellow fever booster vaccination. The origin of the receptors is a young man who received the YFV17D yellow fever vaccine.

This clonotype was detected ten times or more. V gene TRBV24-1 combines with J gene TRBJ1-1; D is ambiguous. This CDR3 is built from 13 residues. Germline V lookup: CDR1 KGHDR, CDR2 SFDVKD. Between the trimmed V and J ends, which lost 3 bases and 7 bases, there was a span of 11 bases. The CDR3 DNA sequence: TGTGCCACCAGTGATCCAGGCGGCAGTGAAGCTTTCTTT. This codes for CATSDPGGSEAFF.

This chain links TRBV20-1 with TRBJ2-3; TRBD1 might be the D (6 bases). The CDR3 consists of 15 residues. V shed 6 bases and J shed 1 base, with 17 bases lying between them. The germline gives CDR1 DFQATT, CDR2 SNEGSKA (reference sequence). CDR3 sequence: CSADGLQGRTDTQYF. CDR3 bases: TGCAGTGCGGACGGATTACAGGGCCGCACAGATACGCAGTATTTT.

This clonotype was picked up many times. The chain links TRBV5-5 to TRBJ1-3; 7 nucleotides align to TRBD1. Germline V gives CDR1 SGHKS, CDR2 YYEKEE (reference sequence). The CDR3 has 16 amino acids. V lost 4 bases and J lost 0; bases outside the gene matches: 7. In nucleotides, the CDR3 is TGTGCCAGCAGCGACTACAGGGGCCGCTCTGGAAACACCATATATTTT. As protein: CASSDYRGRSGNTIYF.

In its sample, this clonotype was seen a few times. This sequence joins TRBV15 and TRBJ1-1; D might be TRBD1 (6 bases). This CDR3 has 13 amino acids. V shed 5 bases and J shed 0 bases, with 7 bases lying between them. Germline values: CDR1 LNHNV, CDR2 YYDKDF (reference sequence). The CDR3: CATSGTLNTEAFF. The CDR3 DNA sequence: TGTGCCACCAGCGGGACACTGAACACTGAAGCTTTCTTT.

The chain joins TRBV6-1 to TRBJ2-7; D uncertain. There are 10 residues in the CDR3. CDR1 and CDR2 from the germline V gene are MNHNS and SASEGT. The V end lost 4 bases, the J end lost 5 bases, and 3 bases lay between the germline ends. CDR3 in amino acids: CASSGHEQYV. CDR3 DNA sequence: TGTGCCAGCAGTGGTCACGAGCAGTACGTC.

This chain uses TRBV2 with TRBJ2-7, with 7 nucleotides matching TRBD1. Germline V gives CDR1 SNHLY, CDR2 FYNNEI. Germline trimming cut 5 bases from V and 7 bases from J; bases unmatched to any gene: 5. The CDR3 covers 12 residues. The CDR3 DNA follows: TGTGCCAGCAGTCCTGACAGGGCTGAGCAGTACTTC. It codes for CASSPDRAEQYF.

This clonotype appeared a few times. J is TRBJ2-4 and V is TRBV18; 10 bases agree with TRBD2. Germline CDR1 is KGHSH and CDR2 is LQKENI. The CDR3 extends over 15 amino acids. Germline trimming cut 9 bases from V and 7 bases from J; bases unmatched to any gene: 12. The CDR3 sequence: CASRTSGAATNIQYF. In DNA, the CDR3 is TGTGCCAGTCGAACTAGCGGGGCCGCAACTAACATTCAGTACTTC.

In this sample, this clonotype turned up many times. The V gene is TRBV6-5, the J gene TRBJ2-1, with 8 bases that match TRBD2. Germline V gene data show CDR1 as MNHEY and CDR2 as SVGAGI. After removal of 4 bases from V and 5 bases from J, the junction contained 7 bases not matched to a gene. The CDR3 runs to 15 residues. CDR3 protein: CASSSGGVFDNEQFF. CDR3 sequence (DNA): TGTGCCAGCAGTTCCGGGGGGGTTTTCGACAATGAGCAGTTCTTC.

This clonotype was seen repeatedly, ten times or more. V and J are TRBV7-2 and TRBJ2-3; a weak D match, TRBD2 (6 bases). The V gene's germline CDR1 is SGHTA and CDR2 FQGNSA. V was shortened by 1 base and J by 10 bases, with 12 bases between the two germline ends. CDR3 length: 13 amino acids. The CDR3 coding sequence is TGTGCCAGCAGCTTAGATGTCAGGGAGGCGCAGTATTTT. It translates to CASSLDVREAQYF.

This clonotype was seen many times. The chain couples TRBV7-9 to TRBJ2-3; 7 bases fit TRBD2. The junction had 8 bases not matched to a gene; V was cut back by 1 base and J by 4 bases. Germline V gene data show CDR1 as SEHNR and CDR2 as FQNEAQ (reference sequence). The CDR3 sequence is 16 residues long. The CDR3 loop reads CASSLVSGGSPDTQYF. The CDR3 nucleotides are TGTGCCAGCAGCTTAGTATCCGGGGGGAGCCCAGATACGCAGTATTTT.

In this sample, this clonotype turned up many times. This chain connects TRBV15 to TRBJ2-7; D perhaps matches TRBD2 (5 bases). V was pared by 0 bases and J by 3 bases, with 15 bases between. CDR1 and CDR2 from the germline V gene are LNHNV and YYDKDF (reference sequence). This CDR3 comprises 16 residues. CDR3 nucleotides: TGTGCCACCAGCAGAGATCGAGCGGCGACGTACTACGAGCAGTACGTC. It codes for CATSRDRAATYYEQYV.

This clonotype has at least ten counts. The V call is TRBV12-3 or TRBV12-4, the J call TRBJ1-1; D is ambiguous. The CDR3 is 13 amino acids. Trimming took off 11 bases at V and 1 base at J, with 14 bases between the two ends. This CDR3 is CACSIVGNTEAFF. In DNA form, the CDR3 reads TGTGCCTGTTCGATAGTGGGGAACACTGAAGCTTTCTTT.

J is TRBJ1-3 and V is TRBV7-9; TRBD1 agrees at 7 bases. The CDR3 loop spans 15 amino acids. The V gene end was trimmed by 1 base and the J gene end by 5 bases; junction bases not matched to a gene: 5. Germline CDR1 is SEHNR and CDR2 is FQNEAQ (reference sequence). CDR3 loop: CASSLETGIRNTIYF. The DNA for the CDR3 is TGTGCCAGCAGCTTAGAGACAGGGATTCGAAACACCATATATTTT.

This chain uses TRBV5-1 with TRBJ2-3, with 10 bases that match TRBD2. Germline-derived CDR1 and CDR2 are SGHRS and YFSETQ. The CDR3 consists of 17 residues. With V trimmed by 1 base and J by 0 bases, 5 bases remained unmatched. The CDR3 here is CASSLLGLATSTDTQYF. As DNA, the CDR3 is TGCGCCAGCAGCTTGTTGGGACTAGCGACCAGCACAGATACGCAGTATTTT.

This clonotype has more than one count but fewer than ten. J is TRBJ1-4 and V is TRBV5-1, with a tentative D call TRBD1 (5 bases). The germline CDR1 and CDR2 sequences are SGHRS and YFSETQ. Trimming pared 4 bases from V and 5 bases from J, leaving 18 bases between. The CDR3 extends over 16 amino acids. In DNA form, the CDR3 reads TGCGCCAGCAGCCAGGGATTCCGGGGCAAAAATGAAAAACTGTTTTTT. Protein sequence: CASSQGFRGKNEKLFF.

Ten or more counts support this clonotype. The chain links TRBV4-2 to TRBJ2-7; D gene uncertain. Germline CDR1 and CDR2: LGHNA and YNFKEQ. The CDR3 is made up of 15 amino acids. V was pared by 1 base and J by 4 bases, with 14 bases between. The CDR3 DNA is TGTGCCAGCAGCCAAGTCGGAAGGGCGTCGTACGAGCAGTACTTC. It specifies CASSQVGRASYEQYF.

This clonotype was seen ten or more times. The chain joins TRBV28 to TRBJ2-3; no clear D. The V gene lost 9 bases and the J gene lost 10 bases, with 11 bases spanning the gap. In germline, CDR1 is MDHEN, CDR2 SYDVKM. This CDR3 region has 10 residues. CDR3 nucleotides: TGTGCCAGTGGGCGTTTGGCGCAGTATTTT. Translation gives CASGRLAQYF. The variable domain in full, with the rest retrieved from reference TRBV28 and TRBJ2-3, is DVKVTQSSRYLVKRTGEKVFLECVQDMDHENMFWYRQDPGLGLRLIYFSYDVKMKEKGDIPEGYSVSREKKERFSLILESASTNQTSMYLCASGRLAQYFGPGTRLTVL.